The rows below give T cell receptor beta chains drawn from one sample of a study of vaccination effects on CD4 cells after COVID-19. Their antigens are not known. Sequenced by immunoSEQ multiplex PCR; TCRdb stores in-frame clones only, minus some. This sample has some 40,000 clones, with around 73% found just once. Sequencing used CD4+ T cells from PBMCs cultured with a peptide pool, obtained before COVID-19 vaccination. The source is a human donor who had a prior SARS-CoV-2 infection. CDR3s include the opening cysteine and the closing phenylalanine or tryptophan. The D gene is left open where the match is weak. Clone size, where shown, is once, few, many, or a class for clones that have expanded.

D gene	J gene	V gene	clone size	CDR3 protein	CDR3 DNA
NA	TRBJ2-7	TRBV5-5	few	CASSSEWTYEQYF	TGTGCCAGCAGCTCGGAGTGGACCTACGAGCAGTACTTC
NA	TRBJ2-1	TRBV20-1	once	CSASGGASYNEQFF	TGCAGTGCTAGTGGCGGCGCTTCCTACAATGAGCAGTTCTTC
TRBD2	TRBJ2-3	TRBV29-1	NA	CSVGEGDTQYF	TGCAGCGTTGGGGAGGGGGATACGCAGTATTTT
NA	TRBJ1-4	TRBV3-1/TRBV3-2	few	CASSPTGTYEKLFF	TGTGCCAGCAGCCCCACCGGGACCTATGAAAAACTGTTTTTT
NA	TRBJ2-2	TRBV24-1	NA	CATSDRYSGELFF	TGTGCCACCAGTGACCGTTACAGCGGGGAGCTGTTTTTT
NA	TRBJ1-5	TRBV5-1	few	CASSEGGNQPQHF	TGCGCCAGCAGCGAAGGGGGCAATCAGCCCCAGCATTTT
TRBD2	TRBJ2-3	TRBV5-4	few	CASSLVGTSGSPDTQYF	TGTGCCAGCAGCTTGGTAGGGACTAGCGGGAGCCCAGATACGCAGTATTTT
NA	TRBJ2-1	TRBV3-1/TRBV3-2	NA	CASSQNVADSYNEQFF	TGTGCCAGCAGCCAAAACGTAGCGGACTCCTACAATGAGCAGTTCTTC
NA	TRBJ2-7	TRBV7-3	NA	CASSPQPGAEQYF	TGTGCCAGCAGCCCCCAGCCGGGGGCTGAGCAGTACTTC
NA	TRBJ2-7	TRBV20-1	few	CSARLDYEQYF	TGCAGTGCCCGACTAGACTACGAGCAGTACTTC
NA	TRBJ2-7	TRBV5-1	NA	CASSPSAGLDEQYF	TGCGCCAGCAGCCCCTCGGCAGGGTTGGACGAGCAGTACTTC
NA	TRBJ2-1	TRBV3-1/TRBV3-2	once	CASSHRSSYNEQFF	TGTGCCAGCAGCCACAGGAGCTCCTACAATGAGCAGTTCTTC
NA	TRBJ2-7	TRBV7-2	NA	CASSLSVPHSAYEQYF	TGTGCCAGCAGCTTGTCAGTCCCCCACTCCGCCTACGAGCAGTACTTC
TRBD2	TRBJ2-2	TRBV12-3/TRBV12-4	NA	CASSPRETGELFF	TGTGCCAGCAGTCCGCGGGAGACCGGGGAGCTGTTTTTT
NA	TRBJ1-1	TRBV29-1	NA	CSVTVTGTFFLPGLPTEAFF	TGCAGCGTTACAGTCACCGGGACATTCTTTTTGCCGGGGCTACCCACTGAAGCTTTCTTT
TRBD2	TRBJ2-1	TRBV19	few	CASRKLAGIYNEQFF	TGTGCCAGTCGCAAACTAGCGGGTATTTACAATGAGCAGTTCTTC
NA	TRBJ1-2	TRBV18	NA	CASSPNWGYTF	TGTGCCAGCTCACCGAACTGGGGCTACACCTTC
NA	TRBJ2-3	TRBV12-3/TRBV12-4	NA	CASPFGPRGYF	TGTGCCAGCCCCTTCGGCCCACGTGGCTATTTT
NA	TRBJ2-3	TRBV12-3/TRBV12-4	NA	CASSFKFTDTQYF	TGTGCCAGCAGTTTTAAGTTCACAGATACGCAGTATTTT
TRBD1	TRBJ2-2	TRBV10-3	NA	CAISEWQGDTGELFF	TGTGCCATCAGTGAGTGGCAGGGGGACACCGGGGAGCTGTTTTTT
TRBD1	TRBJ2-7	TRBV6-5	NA	CASSYAFDRDYEQYF	TGTGCCAGCAGTTACGCCTTCGACAGGGACTACGAGCAGTACTTC
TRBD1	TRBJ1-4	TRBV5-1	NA	CASSPGQGFATNEKLFF	TGCGCCAGCAGCCCGGGACAGGGGTTTGCAACTAATGAAAAACTGTTTTTT
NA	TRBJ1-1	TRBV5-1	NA	CASSLGNMNTEAFF	TGCGCCAGCAGCTTGGGGAACATGAACACTGAAGCTTTCTTT
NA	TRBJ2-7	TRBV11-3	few	CASSLGVGSDEQYF	TGTGCCAGCAGCTTAGGGGTAGGCTCCGACGAGCAGTACTTC
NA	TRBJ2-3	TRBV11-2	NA	CASSLAGVSDTQYF	TGTGCCAGCAGCTTAGCGGGAGTCTCAGATACGCAGTATTTT
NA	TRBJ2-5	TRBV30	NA	CAWSALQISPETQYF	TGTGCCTGGAGTGCCCTCCAGATCTCCCCAGAGACCCAGTACTTC
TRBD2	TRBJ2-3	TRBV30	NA	CAWGLAGADTQYF	TGTGCCTGGGGACTAGCGGGAGCAGATACGCAGTATTTT
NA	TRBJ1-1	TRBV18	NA	CASSPPTGKAFF	TGTGCCAGCTCACCACCCACAGGGAAAGCTTTCTTT
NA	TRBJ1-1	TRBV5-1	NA	CASSLDRVNTEAFF	TGCGCCAGCAGCTTGGACAGGGTGAACACTGAAGCTTTCTTT
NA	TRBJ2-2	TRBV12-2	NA	CASRLVAGTAGELFF	TGTGCAAGTCGCTTAGTAGCGGGGACCGCCGGGGAGCTGTTTTTT
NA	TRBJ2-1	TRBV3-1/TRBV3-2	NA	CASSQDFYNEQFF	TGTGCCAGCAGCCAAGACTTTTACAATGAGCAGTTCTTC
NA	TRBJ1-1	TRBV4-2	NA	CASSQVVRVNTEAFF	TGTGCCAGCAGCCAAGTAGTCAGGGTAAACACTGAAGCTTTCTTT
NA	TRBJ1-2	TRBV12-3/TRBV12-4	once	CASSPESYGYTF	TGTGCCAGCAGCCCTGAAAGCTATGGCTACACCTTC
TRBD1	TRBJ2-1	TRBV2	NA	CASSDRTGNNEQFF	TGTGCCAGCAGTGACCGGACAGGGAACAATGAGCAGTTCTTC
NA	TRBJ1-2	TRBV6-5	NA	CASSSWGAGVNYGYTF	TGTGCCAGCAGTTCGTGGGGGGCAGGGGTAAACTATGGCTACACCTTC
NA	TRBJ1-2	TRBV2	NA	CASSLSQGYYGYTF	TGTGCCAGCAGTCTAAGCCAGGGGTACTATGGCTACACCTTC
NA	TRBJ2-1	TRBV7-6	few	CASSLETGYNEQFF	TGTGCCAGCAGCTTAGAGACGGGGTACAATGAGCAGTTCTTC
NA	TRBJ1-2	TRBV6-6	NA	CASSDVAAGNYGYTF	TGTGCCAGCAGCGACGTGGCGGCGGGAAACTATGGCTACACCTTC
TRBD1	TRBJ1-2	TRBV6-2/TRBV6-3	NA	CASSYSSDRGNYGYTF	TGTGCCAGCAGTTACTCATCCGACAGGGGGAACTATGGCTACACCTTC
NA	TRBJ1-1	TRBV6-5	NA	CASSPAGQGILEAFF	TGTGCCAGCAGTCCAGCAGGCCAGGGGATCCTTGAAGCTTTCTTT
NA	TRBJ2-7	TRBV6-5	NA	CASSIGRSYEQYF	TGTGCCAGCAGTATCGGGCGTTCCTACGAGCAGTACTTC
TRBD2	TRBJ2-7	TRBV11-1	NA	CASSQGLAGDEQYF	TGTGCCAGCAGCCAGGGACTAGCGGGAGACGAGCAGTACTTC